The 8 T cell receptor beta chains in this list originate from one sample, sequenced in a study of T cell responses to AZD1222 COVID-19 vaccine. Sequenced by immunoSEQ multiplex PCR; TCRdb stores in-frame clones only, minus some. The table lists approximately 120,000 clones, roughly 91% of them singletons. The sample was peripheral blood, taken on day 0 of AZD1222 vaccination. These TCRs come from an adult in good health.

The chain combines TRBV4-3 with TRBJ1-1; tentative D call: TRBD1 (5 bases). The germline V gene encodes CDR1 LGHNA and CDR2 YSLEER. The CDR3 contains 18 residues. Trimming shortened V by 1 base and J by 2 bases, and 20 bases separated the two germline ends. CDR3 residues: CASSQVIGTDGGNTEAFF. The CDR3 DNA is TGCGCCAGCAGCCAAGTCATAGGGACGGATGGAGGTAACACTGAAGCTTTCTTT.

V and J are TRBV5-4 and TRBJ1-2; D call uncertain. Germline-derived CDR1 and CDR2 are SGHNT and YYREEE (reference sequence). The CDR3 consists of 11 residues. With 3 bases removed from V and 5 bases from J, the gap between germline ends came to 5 bases. The CDR3 DNA sequence: TGTGCCAGCAGCTCCGAGTATGGCTACACCTTC. Translation: CASSSEYGYTF.

The chain links TRBV5-1 to TRBJ2-7; 8 positions match TRBD2. J lost 1 base, V lost 4 bases, and 7 bases had no gene match. CDR3 length: 15 amino acids. Germline CDR1 and CDR2: SGHRS and YFSETQ. CDR3 sequence: CASSPAASGSYEQYF. CDR3 nucleotide sequence: TGCGCCAGCAGCCCGGCGGCTAGCGGGTCCTACGAGCAGTACTTC.

The rearrangement links TRBV5-5 to TRBJ1-5; TRBD1 agrees at 8 bases. In germline, CDR1 is SGHKS, CDR2 YYEKEE (reference sequence). The CDR3 totals 17 residues. After removal of 3 bases from V and 0 bases from J, the junction contained 8 bases not matched to a gene. The CDR3 loop is CASSSSGTGYSNQPQHF. The CDR3 DNA sequence: TGTGCCAGCAGCTCCTCCGGGACAGGATATAGCAATCAGCCCCAGCATTTT.

The rearrangement joins TRBV6-1 to TRBJ2-4; D unclear. This CDR3 comprises 16 residues. CDR1 MNHNS and CDR2 SASEGT come from the germline V gene. The V and J ends lost 2 bases and 7 bases respectively, with 18 bases between them. CDR3 in amino acids: CASSETLGKAGNIQYF. The CDR3 DNA sequence: TGTGCCAGCAGTGAAACTTTAGGCAAAGCCGGGAACATTCAGTACTTC.

The chain joins TRBV4-1 to TRBJ1-3; D unresolved. The V gene lost 0 bases and the J gene lost 2 bases, with 11 bases spanning the gap. The germline gives CDR1 MGHRA, CDR2 YSYEKL. This CDR3 has 16 residues. CDR3 nucleotides: TGCGCCAGCAGCCAAGACCTCCCGGACGCTGGAAACACCATATATTTT. This encodes CASSQDLPDAGNTIYF.

The chain combines TRBV28 with TRBJ1-2, with 11 nucleotides matching TRBD1. The CDR3 extends over 14 amino acids. From germline, CDR1 is MDHEN and CDR2 SYDVKM. After removal of 2 bases from V and 5 bases from J, the junction contained 1 base not matched to a gene. CDR3 amino acids: CASSLGTGGYGYTF. The CDR3 nucleotides read TGTGCCAGCAGTTTAGGGACAGGGGGTTATGGCTACACCTTC.

This chain uses TRBV3-1 (or the pseudogene TRBV3-2) with TRBJ2-7; D not resolved. The CDR3 has 13 amino acids. Trimming removed 0 bases at V and 4 bases at J, with 7 bases between. Germline loops: CDR1 LGHDT, CDR2 YNNKEL (reference sequence). CDR3 nucleotides: TGTGCCAGCAGCCAAGACTACCCTTACGAGCAGTACTTC. Translated, it gives CASSQDYPYEQYF.